The T cell receptor beta chain under discussion was sequenced for a study of cytomegalovirus exposure and HLA in healthy donors. Vbeta (60) and Jbeta (13) primers were used in the PCR. The assay was immunoSEQ multiplex PCR, and TCRdb's table has in-frame clones only and misses some. This table has about 130,000 clones, more than 80% appearing once. Germline CDR1 and CDR2: SGHRS and YFSETQ. The CDR3 totals 12 residues. V shed 2 bases and J shed 7 bases, with 9 bases lying between them. This chain links TRBV5-1 with TRBJ1-1; weak D call: TRBD1 (6 bases). Sequencing was performed on PBMCs. This TCR derives from a woman under 40 in good health and CMV-seropositive. CDR3 sequence (DNA): TGCGCCAGCAGCTTCGGACAGCGTGAAGCTTTCTTT. Encoded protein: CASSFGQREAFF.